Below are 5 T cell receptor beta chains sequenced from a single sample in a study of blood T cells in healthy people across ages. For the second PCR, which ran for about 7 to 12 cycles, a sample-barcoded 5' primer and a J-beta primer mix were used. TCRdb reprocessed the 5' RACE reads with MiXCR, giving one entry per CDR3 protein. Among some 700,000 distinct CDR3 sequences listed, about a fifth were seen once. Sequenced sample: blood. The receptors derive from a man aged 65-85 years in good health.

This clonotype was seen more than once but under ten times. The junction differs from germline at one of its ends, possibly a read error. V usage is TRBV20-1 and J usage is TRBJ2-5, with D possibly TRBD2 on 6 matching bases. This CDR3 is 12 amino acids long. Per the germline V gene, CDR1 is DFQATT and CDR2 is SNEGSKA (reference sequence). This CDR3 is CSPRRGQETQYF. The CDR3 nucleotides read TGCAGTCCTAGGCGGGGCCAAGAGACCCAGTACTTC.

This clonotype occurred a few times. The chain carries TRBV19 and TRBJ2-5; TRBD1 matches 8 bases. Germline loops: CDR1 LNHDA, CDR2 SQIVND (reference sequence). V shed 7 bases and J 4 bases; nucleotides not matched to a gene: 11. The CDR3 spans 15 residues. The CDR3 sequence is CASIGRGRGVETQYF. CDR3 bases: TGTGCCAGTATCGGCAGGGGGCGCGGAGTAGAGACCCAGTACTTC.

This clonotype was seen a few times. The CDR3 is CSARETVRETQYF. CDR3 DNA sequence: TGCAGTGCTAGGGAGACAGTGAGGGAGACCCAGTACTTC. The chain carries TRBV20-1 and TRBJ2-5, with TRBD1 as a possible D gene (5 bases). Germline values: CDR1 DFQATT, CDR2 SNEGSKA (reference sequence). V gave up 3 bases and J gave up 5 bases, with 13 bases separating them. This CDR3 spans 13 amino acids.

A note on this clonotype: One end of the junction is discordant with germline, which a read error may explain. J is TRBJ2-2 and V is TRBV18, with D perhaps matching TRBD2 (5 bases). Per the germline V gene, CDR1 is KGHSH and CDR2 is LQKENI. This CDR3 contains 14 residues. CDR3 sequence: CATFADPNTGEPFF. As DNA, the CDR3 is TGTGCCACCTTCGCGGACCCGAACACCGGGGAGCCGTTTTTT. Together with reference TRBV18 and TRBJ2-2, the CDR3 gives the full variable domain: NAGVMQNPRHLVRRRGQEARLRCSPMKGHSHVYWYRQLPEEGLKFMVYLQKENIIDESGMPKERFSAEFPKEGPSILRIQQVVRGDSAAYFCATFADPNTGEPFFGEGSRLTVL.

This clonotype came up many times. The chain employs TRBV28 and TRBJ2-2, with D possibly being TRBD1 (5 bases). Trimming left V 7 bases short and J 7 bases short, with 22 bases between. In germline, CDR1 is MDHEN, CDR2 SYDVKM. CDR3 size: 16 residues. The CDR3 loop reads CASTSPAGKFRGELFF. The CDR3 coding sequence is TGTGCCAGCACCTCCCCGGCAGGGAAGTTTCGCGGGGAGCTGTTTTTT.